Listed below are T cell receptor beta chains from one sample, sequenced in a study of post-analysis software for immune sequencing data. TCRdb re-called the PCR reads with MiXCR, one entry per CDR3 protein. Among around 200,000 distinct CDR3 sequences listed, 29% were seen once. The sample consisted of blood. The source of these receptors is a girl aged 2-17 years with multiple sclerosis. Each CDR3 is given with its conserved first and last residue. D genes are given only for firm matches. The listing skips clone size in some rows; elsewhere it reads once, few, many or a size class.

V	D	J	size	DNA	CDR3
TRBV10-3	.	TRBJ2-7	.	TGTGCCATCAGTGAGTCCCCGGGGAACAACTACGAGCAGTACTTC	CAISESPGNNYEQYF
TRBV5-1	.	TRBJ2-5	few	TGCGCCAGCAGCCTTAAAGAACCGTTACGGGCCTCGGGGACCCAGTACTTC	CASSLKEPLRASGTQYF
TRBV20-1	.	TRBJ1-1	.	TGCAGACTCTTAGGGGACCTAGGGGTAACTGGAGCTTTCTTT	CRLLGDLGVTGAFF
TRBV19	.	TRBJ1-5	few	TGTGCCAGTAGTGTTACAGGGAAGAGCAATCAGCCCCAGCATTTT	CASSVTGKSNQPQHF
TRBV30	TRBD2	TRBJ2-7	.	TGTGCCTGGATAGGATTTGGGAGGGGCTCCTACGAGCAGTACTTC	CAWIGFGRGSYEQYF
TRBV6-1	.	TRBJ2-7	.	TGTGCCAGCCGAACGTCGGGTGACTACGAGCAGTACTTC	CASRTSGDYEQYF
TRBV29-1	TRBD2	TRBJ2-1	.	TGCAGCGTTGAACTCGACCCCGGGACTAGTCACAGCAATGAGCAGTTCTTC	CSVELDPGTSHSNEQFF
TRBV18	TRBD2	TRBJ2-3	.	TGTGCCAGCTCACGACTAGCGGGAGGATTGCGAGATACGCAGTATTTT	CASSRLAGGLRDTQYF
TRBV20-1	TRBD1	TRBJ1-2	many	TGCAGTGCTAGAGATGGACAGGGGGCCACTAACTATGGCTACACCTTC	CSARDGQGATNYGYTF
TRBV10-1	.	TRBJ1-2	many	TGCGCCAGCAGTGATGGAAGACAGGTTACAGGCTACACCTTC	CASSDGRQVTGYTF
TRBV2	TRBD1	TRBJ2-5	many	TGTGCCAGCAGTCGGGACAGGGGGCGAGAGACCCAGTACTTC	CASSRDRGRETQYF
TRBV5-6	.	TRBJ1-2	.	TGTGCCAGCAGCTTGAGTGAGAACGGCTTCACCTTC	CASSLSENGFTF
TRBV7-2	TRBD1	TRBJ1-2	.	TGTGCCAGCAGCGCCGGACAGGGAAAAGGCTATGGCTACACCTTC	CASSAGQGKGYGYTF
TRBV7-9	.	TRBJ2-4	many	TGTGCCAGCAGCTTGGTTCCCCGTACAGTAAACATTCAGTACTTC	CASSLVPRTVNIQYF
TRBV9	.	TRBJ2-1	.	TGTGCCAGCAGCATGCGGGGTTCCCATGAGCAGTTCTTC	CASSMRGSHEQFF
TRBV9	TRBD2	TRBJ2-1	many	TGTGCCAGCAGCGTAGCTTCGGGACTAGCGGGATCAAGCTCCTACAATGAGCAGTTCTTC	CASSVASGLAGSSSYNEQFF
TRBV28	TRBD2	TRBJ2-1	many	TGTGCCAGCAGTACAGGCCGCGGGGGGTCCTACAATGAGCAGTTCTTC	CASSTGRGGSYNEQFF
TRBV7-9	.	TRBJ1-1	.	TGTGCCAGCAGCTTATGGACGACCACTGAAGCTTTCTTT	CASSLWTTTEAFF
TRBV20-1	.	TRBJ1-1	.	TGCAGTGCTAGAAACGCGAACACTGAAGCTTTCTTT	CSARNANTEAFF
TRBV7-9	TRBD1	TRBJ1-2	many	TGTGCCAGCAGCTCCAGGGCGCGACAGGGAATTGTCGATGGCTACACCTTC	CASSSRARQGIVDGYTF
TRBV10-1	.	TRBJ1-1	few	TGCGCCAGCAGTGCCGGGGGCGGCACTGAAGCTTTCTTT	CASSAGGGTEAFF
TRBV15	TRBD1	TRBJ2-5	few	TGTGCCACCAGCAGACGGACAGGGGCCAACTTCCAAGAGACCCAGTACTTC	CATSRRTGANFQETQYF